Each of the 27 T cell receptor beta chains below was sequenced from the same sample in a study of patients and donors after allogeneic stem cell transplantation. TCRdb used MiXCR to reprocess the RT-PCR reads, holding one entry per CDR3 protein. The table shows over 1,500 distinct CDR3 sequences, with approximately 4.6% occurring only once. The sample comprised blood, either unsorted or a sorted T cell fraction (not recorded which). Every receptor here comes from a human donor who was either an allogeneic HSCT recipient or a stem cell or donor lymphocyte infusion donor (not recorded which). It is not recorded whose cells these are; they may come from a transplant donor.

This clonotype has more than one count but fewer than ten. V and J are TRBV27 and TRBJ2-7, with 8 bases that match TRBD1. After removal of 5 bases from V and 9 bases from J, the junction contained 9 bases not matched to a gene. The CDR3 extends over 13 amino acids. Germline CDR1 reads MNHEY; CDR2 reads SMNVEV (reference sequence). The CDR3 sequence is CASSGQGRGGQYF. The DNA of the CDR3 is TGTGCCAGCAGTGGACAGGGCCGAGGGGGGCAGTACTTC.

Relative to its sample, this clonotype is medium-sized. V is TRBV10-1 and J is TRBJ1-4, with TRBD1 matching over 10 bases. The CDR3 sequence is 15 residues long. Unmatched junction bases numbered 5, after V lost 3 bases and J lost 7 bases. The germline CDR1 and CDR2 sequences are WNHNN and SYGVQD (reference sequence). The CDR3 reads CASSDGTGEGEKLFF. CDR3 DNA: TGCGCCAGCAGTGACGGGACAGGGGAAGGTGAAAAACTGTTTTTT.

The rearrangement uses TRBV15 and TRBJ2-1, with D possibly matching TRBD1 (7 bases). Between the trimmed V and J ends, which lost 3 bases and 9 bases, there was a span of 12 bases. Germline-derived CDR1 and CDR2 are LNHNV and YYDKDF (reference sequence). The CDR3 consists of 13 residues. CDR3 bases: TGTGCCACCAGCAGTGTCAGGGGGGTTGAGCAGTTCTTC. Translated, it gives CATSSVRGVEQFF.

The V call is TRBV24-1, the J call TRBJ2-2; D may be TRBD2 (5 bases). V dropped 8 bases and J dropped 5 bases, with 11 bases sitting between them. CDR1 is KGHDR, CDR2 SFDVKD, per germline. This CDR3 spans 13 amino acids. CDR3: CATTGGGTGELFF. In nucleotides, the CDR3 is TGTGCCACCACAGGAGGCGGGACCGGGGAGCTGTTTTTT.

This clonotype was seen only once. This chain connects TRBV7-8 to TRBJ1-1, with D possibly TRBD1 on 6 matching bases. CDR3 length equals 12 residues. V was trimmed by 5 bases and J by 4 bases, leaving 8 bases between them. Germline CDR1 reads SGHVS; CDR2 reads FQNEAQ. This CDR3 is CASSQGSTEAFF. The CDR3 coding sequence is TGTGCCAGCAGCCAGGGGTCCACTGAAGCTTTCTTT.

The rearrangement joins TRBV7-9 to TRBJ1-1, with 10 bases that match TRBD1. With 3 bases clipped from V and 3 bases from J, the junction kept 4 bases outside the gene matches. The germline V gene has CDR1 SEHNR and CDR2 FQNEAQ (reference sequence). CDR3 size: 15 residues. The CDR3 sequence is CASSFPGTGDTEAFF. DNA of the CDR3: TGTGCCAGCAGCTTCCCCGGGACAGGGGACACTGAAGCTTTCTTT.

By share, this clonotype ranks as medium-sized (0.01 to 0.1%). This rearrangement joins TRBV7-9 to TRBJ1-2, with 7 bases that match TRBD1. Trimming took 7 bases from V and 5 from J; bases not matched to a gene: 10. The CDR3 has 14 residues. Per the germline V gene, CDR1 is SEHNR and CDR2 is FQNEAQ (reference sequence). The CDR3 loop is CASTSTLQGYGYTF. For the CDR3, the DNA is TGTGCCAGCACCTCAACCCTACAGGGGTATGGCTACACCTTC.

Relative to its sample, this clonotype is large. V gene TRBV7-6 combines with J gene TRBJ2-1; 11 bases are a match to TRBD2. Trimming removed 0 bases from V and 0 bases from J; junction bases left unmatched: 4. The V gene's germline CDR1 is SGHVS and CDR2 FNYEAQ. The CDR3 consists of 18 residues. CDR3 coding DNA: TGTGCCAGCAGCTTAGCACTAGCGGGAGATTACTCCTACAATGAGCAGTTCTTC. It yields the protein CASSLALAGDYSYNEQFF.

By frequency in the sample, this clonotype is medium-sized (0.01 to 0.1%). V usage is TRBV18 and J usage is TRBJ2-6; 7 nucleotides agree with TRBD1. J was trimmed by 0 bases and V by 6 bases; bases with no gene match: 5. This CDR3 is 16 amino acids long. Per germline, CDR1 KGHSH and CDR2 LQKENI. The CDR3 region has the DNA TGTGCCAGCTCCGGACAGGCTAGCTCTGGGGCCAACGTCCTGACTTTC. It is translated as CASSGQASSGANVLTF.

In its sample, this clonotype ranks as medium-sized (0.01 to 0.1%). The rearrangement uses TRBV10-1 and TRBJ2-1, with D unresolved. The CDR3 runs 11 residues. The ends were cut back, 3 bases at V and 6 bases at J, with 3 bases in the middle. Germline lookup yields CDR1 WNHNN and CDR2 SYGVQD (reference sequence). CDR3 coding DNA: TGCGCCAGCAGTGATAGCAATGAGCAGTTCTTC. Translated: CASSDSNEQFF.

This clonotype is classed as medium-sized. CDR3 protein: CASSESIAQGYNEQFF. In DNA, the CDR3 is TGCGCCAGCAGTGAGTCGATAGCGCAGGGCTACAATGAGCAGTTCTTC. The chain uses TRBV10-1 and TRBJ2-1; D is tentatively TRBD1 or TRBD2 (5 bases each). This CDR3 region has 16 residues. V was shortened by 0 bases and J by 3 bases, with 12 bases between the two germline ends. CDR1 and CDR2 from the germline V gene are WNHNN and SYGVQD (reference sequence).

This clonotype is categorized as medium-sized. The chain carries TRBV13 and TRBJ2-1; TRBD2 is a possible D gene (8 bases). This CDR3 is built from 17 residues. With 0 bases removed from V and 2 bases from J, the gap between germline ends came to 14 bases. Germline CDR1 PRHDT, CDR2 FYEKMQ (reference sequence). CDR3 DNA sequence: TGTGCCAGCAGCTTAGGATATAGCGGGACAGCCTACAATGAGCAGTTCTTC. It is translated as CASSLGYSGTAYNEQFF.

The J gene is TRBJ2-1, the V gene TRBV5-1; 12 bases match TRBD2. The CDR3 has 16 amino acids. The ends lost 4 bases at V and 2 bases at J; junction bases unmatched: 4. Germline V gene sequence: CDR1 SGHRS, CDR2 YFSETQ. CDR3 nucleotides: TGCGCCAGCAGCGAGAGGACTAGCGGGACCTACAATGAGCAGTTCTTC. Translated, it gives CASSERTSGTYNEQFF.

The V and J genes are TRBV10-3 and TRBJ2-7, with D perhaps matching TRBD1 (5 bases). Trimming pared 3 bases from V and 0 bases from J, leaving 6 bases between. The CDR3 covers 13 residues. Per the germline V gene, CDR1 is ENHRY and CDR2 is SYGVKD. The CDR3 sequence: CAISEDSSYEQYF. The CDR3 DNA sequence: TGTGCCATCAGTGAAGACAGCTCCTACGAGCAGTACTTC.

This clonotype was counted only a few times. This chain connects TRBV15 to TRBJ1-1; TRBD1 might be the D (6 bases). CDR1 and CDR2 from the germline V gene are LNHNV and YYDKDF (reference sequence). V was cut by 5 bases and J by 0 bases, with 22 bases left in between. The CDR3 extends over 18 amino acids. CDR3 residues: CATSGPPGARALNTEAFF. As DNA, the CDR3 is TGTGCCACCAGCGGCCCACCAGGGGCCCGAGCGCTGAACACTGAAGCTTTCTTT.

By share, this clonotype counts as medium-sized. The J gene is TRBJ2-7, the V gene TRBV6-1; perhaps TRBD1 as D (7 bases). Germline V gives CDR1 MNHNS, CDR2 SASEGT. With 0 bases removed from V and 3 bases from J, the gap between germline ends came to 12 bases. This CDR3 contains 15 residues. The CDR3 DNA is TGTGCCAGCAGTGAAGCGTGGAGGGGGCTCTACGAGCAGTACTTC. It is translated as CASSEAWRGLYEQYF.

Within the sample, this clonotype is large. This chain connects TRBV27 to TRBJ2-2; 7 bases are a match to TRBD2. Germline V gene sequence: CDR1 MNHEY, CDR2 SMNVEV (reference sequence). The CDR3 sequence is 16 residues long. V dropped 5 bases and J dropped 4; count of bases not matched to a gene: 10. The CDR3 DNA follows: TGTGCCAGCAGTGGGGCTAGCGGAACGACCACCGGGGAGCTGTTTTTT. Encoded protein: CASSGASGTTTGELFF.

The chain uses TRBV3-1 and TRBJ1-6; 8 bases align to TRBD1. CDR3 length equals 15 residues. V was pared by 1 base and J by 8 bases, with 4 bases of the junction left unmatched. Germline values: CDR1 LGHDT, CDR2 YNNKEL (reference sequence). This CDR3 is CASSQGGRGHSPLHF. The DNA of the CDR3 is TGTGCCAGCAGCCAAGGTGGCAGGGGGCATTCACCCCTCCACTTT.

This chain connects TRBV12-3 or TRBV12-4 to TRBJ1-1; D is uncertain. The V end lost 6 bases, the J end lost 4 bases, and 6 bases lay between the germline ends. The length of the CDR3 is 11 residues. CDR3 in DNA: TGTGCCAGCAGCCGGGGCACTGAAGCTTTCTTT. This encodes CASSRGTEAFF.

The chain couples TRBV20-1 to TRBJ2-3, with 10 bases identical to TRBD2. Germline trimming cut 3 bases from V and 7 bases from J; bases unmatched to any gene: 10. From germline, CDR1 is DFQATT and CDR2 SNEGSKA (reference sequence). The CDR3 has 15 amino acids. The CDR3 coding sequence is TGCAGTGCTAGCCCCCAGCGGGGGGGGACAAATACGCAGTATTTT. Translated: CSASPQRGGTNTQYF.

The sample holds a few counts of this clonotype. The genes are TRBV29-1 and TRBJ2-3; unclear D gene. This CDR3 is built from 11 residues. Germline values: CDR1 SQVTM, CDR2 ANQGSEA. V lost 4 bases and J 6 bases, leaving 8 bases between the germline ends. The CDR3 DNA reads as TGCAGCGTTGGAATCGTGGATACGCAGTATTTT. Translated, it gives CSVGIVDTQYF.

This clonotype ranks as medium-sized. CDR3 amino acids: CASSLNTDTQYF. CDR3 DNA: TGTGCCAGCAGCCTAAACACAGATACGCAGTATTTT. The chain uses TRBV12-3 or TRBV12-4 and TRBJ2-3; D unresolved. The germline V and J ends were trimmed by 6 bases and 2 bases, with 6 bases remaining between them. CDR3 length: 12 amino acids.

The J gene is TRBJ1-6, the V gene TRBV10-2, with 8 positions matching TRBD1. The CDR3 covers 16 residues. With 0 bases clipped from V and 8 bases from J, the junction kept 6 bases outside the gene matches. Germline V gene sequence: CDR1 WSHSY, CDR2 SAAADI. DNA of the CDR3: TGCGCCAGCAGTGAGTCCCCAGCAGGGGGCTATTCACCCCTCCACTTT. It encodes CASSESPAGGYSPLHF.

Relative to its sample, this clonotype is medium-sized. This sequence joins TRBV7-2 and TRBJ2-1; the D is unclear. The V gene lost 1 base and the J gene lost 2 bases, with 6 bases spanning the gap. Germline lookup yields CDR1 SGHTA and CDR2 FQGNSA. CDR3 size: 14 residues. The CDR3 spells CASSLVTAYNEQFF. The CDR3, as DNA: TGTGCCAGCAGCTTAGTGACTGCCTACAATGAGCAGTTCTTC.

Sample share makes this clonotype medium-sized (0.01 to 0.1%). CDR3 in amino acids: CASGAGPGANVLTF. The CDR3 nucleotides read TGTGCCAGCGGAGCGGGGCCTGGGGCCAACGTCCTGACTTTC. The chain couples TRBV7-3 to TRBJ2-6, with 7 positions matching TRBD2. Trimming at V came to 8 bases and at J to 2 bases, leaving 3 bases not matched to a gene. CDR3 length equals 14 residues. The germline gives CDR1 SGHTA, CDR2 FQGTGA.

By sample fraction, this clonotype is medium-sized. The V gene is TRBV7-9, the J gene TRBJ1-2; the match to TRBD1 covers 10 bases. Per the germline V gene, CDR1 is SEHNR and CDR2 is FQNEAQ (reference sequence). V dropped 5 bases and J dropped 6; count of bases not matched to a gene: 3. The length of the CDR3 is 13 residues. The DNA for the CDR3 is TGTGCCAGCAGCCTGGACAGGGGGAATGGCTACACCTTC. Translated: CASSLDRGNGYTF.

The chain recombines TRBV6-5 with TRBJ1-5; D is perhaps TRBD1 (6 bases). Between the trimmed V and J ends, which lost 7 bases and 3 bases, there was a span of 10 bases. The CDR3 runs to 13 residues. Germline assignment: CDR1 MNHEY and CDR2 SVGAGI. The DNA of the CDR3 is TGTGCCAGCACTACAGGGACCAATCAGCCCCAGCATTTT. Its protein product is CASTTGTNQPQHF.